The clone carrying this T cell receptor (beta chain) was recorded a few times. No antigen is known for it. This entry belongs to a study of beta chain features in type 1 diabetes. Study results and caveats: High-TCR-expressing cells could be over-represented by cDNA sequencing. TCRB CDR3s were moderately but significantly shorter in Type 1 diabetes patients in all four CD4+ subsets.

CD45RO/CCR7/CD25/CD127/CD95/CD27 sorting isolated CD4+ naive, central memory, regulatory and stem cell-like memory cells. The authors reverse transcribed all of the isolated RNA, so sequencing captured expressed TCRB transcripts. Libraries were prepared by immunoSEQ multiplex PCR; TCRdb keeps only in-frame clonotypes and omits some of them. The data show 140,000 to 150,000 clones, around an eighth seen once. The sample taken for sequencing was central memory CD4+ T cells from blood. This clonotype originated in a man in his late teens or twenties with type 1 diabetes.

CDR3: CASREQGAGANVLTF. The CDR3 nucleotides are TGTGCCAGCAGGGAACAGGGTGCTGGGGCCAACGTCCTGACTTTC. The chain links TRBV2 to TRBJ2-6, with TRBD1 as a possible D gene (6 bases). V was pared by 6 bases and J by 2 bases, with 11 bases between. The CDR3 has 15 amino acids. CDR1 SNHLY and CDR2 FYNNEI come from the germline V gene.